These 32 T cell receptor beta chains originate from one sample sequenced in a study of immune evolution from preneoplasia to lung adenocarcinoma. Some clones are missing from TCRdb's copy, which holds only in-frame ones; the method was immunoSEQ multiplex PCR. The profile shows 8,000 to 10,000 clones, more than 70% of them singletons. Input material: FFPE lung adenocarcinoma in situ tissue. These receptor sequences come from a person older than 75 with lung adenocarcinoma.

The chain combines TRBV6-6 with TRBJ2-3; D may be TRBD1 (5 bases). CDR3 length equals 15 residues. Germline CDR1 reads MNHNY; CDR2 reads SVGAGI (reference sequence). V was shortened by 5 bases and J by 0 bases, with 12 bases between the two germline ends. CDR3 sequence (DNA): TGTGCCAGCAGTCCGGACACGACTAGCACAGATACGCAGTATTTT. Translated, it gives CASSPDTTSTDTQYF.

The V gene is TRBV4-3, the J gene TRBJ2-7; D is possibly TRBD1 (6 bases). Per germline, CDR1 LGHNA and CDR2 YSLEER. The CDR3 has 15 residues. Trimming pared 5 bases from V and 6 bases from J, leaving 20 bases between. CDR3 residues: CASSIGTGKGGEQYF. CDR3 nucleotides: TGCGCCAGCAGCATCGGGACGGGTAAAGGGGGCGAGCAGTACTTC.

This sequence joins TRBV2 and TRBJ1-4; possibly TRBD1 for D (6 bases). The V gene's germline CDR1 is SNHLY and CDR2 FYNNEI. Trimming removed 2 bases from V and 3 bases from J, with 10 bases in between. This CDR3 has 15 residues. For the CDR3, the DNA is TGTGCCAGCAGTGAAATGGGACAACCTAATGAAAAACTGTTTTTT. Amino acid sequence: CASSEMGQPNEKLFF.

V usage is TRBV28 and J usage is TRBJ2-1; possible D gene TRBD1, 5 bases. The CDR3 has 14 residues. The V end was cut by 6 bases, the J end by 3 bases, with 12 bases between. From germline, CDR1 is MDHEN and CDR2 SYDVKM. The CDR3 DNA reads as TGTGCCAGCAGCTACCTCGACAGCTACAATGAGCAGTTCTTC. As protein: CASSYLDSYNEQFF.

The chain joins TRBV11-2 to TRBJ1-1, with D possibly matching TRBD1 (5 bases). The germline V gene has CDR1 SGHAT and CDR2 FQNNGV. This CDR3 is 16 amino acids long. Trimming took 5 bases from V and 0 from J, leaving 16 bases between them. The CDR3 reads CASSPRGVSMNTEAFF. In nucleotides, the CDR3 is TGTGCCAGCAGCCCTAGGGGCGTGAGCATGAACACTGAAGCTTTCTTT.

As DNA, the CDR3 is TGTGCCAGCAGCTTAGCCGCGGGGGAAGGCTACACCTTC. This translates into CASSLAAGEGYTF. The chain couples TRBV11-1 to TRBJ1-2; TRBD1 might be the D (5 bases). V was clipped by 0 bases and J by 8 bases, with 10 bases between them. From germline, CDR1 is SGHAT and CDR2 FQDESV (reference sequence). The CDR3 contains 13 residues. The full variable domain, in which reference TRBV11-1 and TRBJ1-2 provide the parts outside the CDR3, is EAEVAQSPRYKITEKSQAVAFWCDPISGHATLYWYRQILGQGPELLVQFQDESVVDDSQLPKDRFSAERLKGVDSTLKIQPAELGDSAMYLCASSLAAGEGYTFGSGTRLTVV.

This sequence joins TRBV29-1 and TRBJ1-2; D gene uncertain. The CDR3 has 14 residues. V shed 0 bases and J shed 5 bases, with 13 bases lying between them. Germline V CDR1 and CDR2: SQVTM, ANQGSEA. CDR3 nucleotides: TGCAGCGTTGAAGATTCCCCCTCCAGTTATGGCTACACCTTC. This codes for CSVEDSPSSYGYTF.

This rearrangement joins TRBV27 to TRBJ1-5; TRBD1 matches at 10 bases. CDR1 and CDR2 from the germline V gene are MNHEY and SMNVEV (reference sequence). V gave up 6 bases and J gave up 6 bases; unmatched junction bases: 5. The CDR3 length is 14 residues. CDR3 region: CASSQGQGSQPQHF. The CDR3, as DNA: TGTGCCAGCAGCCAGGGACAGGGGAGTCAGCCCCAGCATTTT.

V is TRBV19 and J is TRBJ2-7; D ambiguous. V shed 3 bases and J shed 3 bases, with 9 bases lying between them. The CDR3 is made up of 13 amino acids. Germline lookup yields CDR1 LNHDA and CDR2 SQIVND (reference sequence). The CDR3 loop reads CASSMTRNYEQYF. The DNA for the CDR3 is TGTGCCAGTAGTATGACAAGAAACTACGAGCAGTACTTC. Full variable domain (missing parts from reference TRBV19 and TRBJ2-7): DGGITQSPKYLFRKEGQNVTLSCEQNLNHDAMYWYRQDPGQGLRLIYYSQIVNDFQKGDIAEGYSVSREKKESFPLTVTSAQKNPTAFYLCASSMTRNYEQYFGPGTRLTVT.

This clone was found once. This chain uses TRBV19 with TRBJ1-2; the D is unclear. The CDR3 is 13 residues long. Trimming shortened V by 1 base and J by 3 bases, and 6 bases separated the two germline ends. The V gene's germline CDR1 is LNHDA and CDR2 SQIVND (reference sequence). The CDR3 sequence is CASSIAAYYGYTF. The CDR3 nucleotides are TGTGCCAGTAGTATAGCCGCCTACTATGGCTACACCTTC.

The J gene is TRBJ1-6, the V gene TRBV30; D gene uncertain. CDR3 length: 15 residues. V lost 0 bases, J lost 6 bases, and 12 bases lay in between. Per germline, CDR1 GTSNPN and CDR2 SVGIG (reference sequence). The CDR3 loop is CAWSVLRLTNSPLHF. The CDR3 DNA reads TGTGCCTGGAGTGTACTCCGGCTAACTAATTCACCCCTCCACTTT.

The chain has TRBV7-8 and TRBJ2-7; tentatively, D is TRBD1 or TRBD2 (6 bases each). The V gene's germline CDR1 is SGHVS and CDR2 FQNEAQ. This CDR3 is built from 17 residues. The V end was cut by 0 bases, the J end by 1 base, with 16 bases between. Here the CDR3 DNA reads TGTGCCAGCAGCTTAGCAAGGGCCAGGGGAGGATCCTACGAGCAGTACTTC. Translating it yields CASSLARARGGSYEQYF.

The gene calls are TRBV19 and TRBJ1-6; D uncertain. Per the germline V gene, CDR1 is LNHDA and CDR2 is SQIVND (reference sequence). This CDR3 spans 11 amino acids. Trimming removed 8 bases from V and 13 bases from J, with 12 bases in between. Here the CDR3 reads CASGPGEPLHF. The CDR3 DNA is TGTGCCAGTGGGCCCGGGGAGCCCCTCCACTTT.

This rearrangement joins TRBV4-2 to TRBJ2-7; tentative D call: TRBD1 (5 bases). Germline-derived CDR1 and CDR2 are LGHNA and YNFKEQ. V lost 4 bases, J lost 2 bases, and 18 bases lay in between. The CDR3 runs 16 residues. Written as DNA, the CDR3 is TGTGCCAGCAGCCCCGAGGCGAGCACAGGCGCCTACGAGCAGTACTTC. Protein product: CASSPEASTGAYEQYF.

CDR3 protein: CASSMRRWADTQYF. CDR3 in DNA: TGTGCCAGTAGTATGCGGCGCTGGGCCGATACGCAGTATTTT. The V and J genes are TRBV19 and TRBJ2-3; the D is unclear. The germline V gene has CDR1 LNHDA and CDR2 SQIVND (reference sequence). V was shortened by 3 bases and J by 6 bases, with 13 bases between the two germline ends. This CDR3 is 14 amino acids long.

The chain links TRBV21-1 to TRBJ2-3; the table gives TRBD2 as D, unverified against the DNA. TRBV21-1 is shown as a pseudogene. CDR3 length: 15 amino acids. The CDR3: CARKGLGLESDTQYF. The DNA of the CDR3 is TGTGCCCGCAAGGGCCTGGGACTAGAATCAGATACGCAGTATTTT.

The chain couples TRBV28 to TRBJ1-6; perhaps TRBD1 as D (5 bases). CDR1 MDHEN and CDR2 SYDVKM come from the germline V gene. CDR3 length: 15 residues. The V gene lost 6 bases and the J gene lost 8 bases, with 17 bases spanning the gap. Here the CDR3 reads CASRIRGVGDSPLHF. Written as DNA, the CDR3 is TGTGCCAGCAGGATAAGGGGTGTGGGGGATTCACCCCTCCACTTT.

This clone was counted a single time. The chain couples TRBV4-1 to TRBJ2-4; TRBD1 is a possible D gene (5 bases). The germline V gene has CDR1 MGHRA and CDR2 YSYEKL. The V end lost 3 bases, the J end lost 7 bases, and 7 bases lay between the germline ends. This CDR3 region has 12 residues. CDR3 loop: CASSQGLNIQYF. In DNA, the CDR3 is TGCGCCAGCAGCCAGGGGCTTAACATTCAGTACTTC.

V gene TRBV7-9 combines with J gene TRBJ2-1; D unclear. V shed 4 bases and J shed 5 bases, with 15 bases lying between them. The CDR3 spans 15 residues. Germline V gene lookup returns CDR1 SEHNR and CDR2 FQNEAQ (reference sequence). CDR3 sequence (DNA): TGTGCCAGCAGCTCCGTTGCGGCCCGGAACAATGAGCAGTTCTTC. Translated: CASSSVAARNNEQFF.

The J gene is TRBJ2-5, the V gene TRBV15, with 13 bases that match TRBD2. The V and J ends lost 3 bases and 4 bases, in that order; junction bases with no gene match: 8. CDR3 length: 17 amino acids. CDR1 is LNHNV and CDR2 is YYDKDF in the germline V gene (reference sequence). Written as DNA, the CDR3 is TGTGCCACCAGCAGGGCCTTCGGACTAGCGGGGGTAGAGACCCAGTACTTC. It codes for CATSRAFGLAGVETQYF.

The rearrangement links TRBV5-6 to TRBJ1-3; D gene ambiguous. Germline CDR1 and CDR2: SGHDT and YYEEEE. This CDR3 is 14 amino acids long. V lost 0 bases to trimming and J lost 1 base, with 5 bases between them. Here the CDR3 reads CASSLVGSGNTIYF. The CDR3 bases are TGTGCCAGCAGCTTGGTGGGGTCTGGAAACACCATATATTTT.

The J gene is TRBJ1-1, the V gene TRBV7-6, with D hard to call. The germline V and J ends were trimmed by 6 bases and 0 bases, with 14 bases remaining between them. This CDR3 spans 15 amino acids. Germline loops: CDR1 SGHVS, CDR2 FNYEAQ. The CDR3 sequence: CASSPFRHLNTEAFF. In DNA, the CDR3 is TGTGCCAGCAGTCCATTTCGTCATCTGAACACTGAAGCTTTCTTT.

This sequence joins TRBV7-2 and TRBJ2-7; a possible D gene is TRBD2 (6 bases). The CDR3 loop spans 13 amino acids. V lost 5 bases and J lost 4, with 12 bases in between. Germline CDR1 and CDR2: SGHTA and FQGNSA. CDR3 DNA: TGTGCCAGCAGCCCCGGGACTGGATACGAGCAGTACTTC. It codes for CASSPGTGYEQYF.

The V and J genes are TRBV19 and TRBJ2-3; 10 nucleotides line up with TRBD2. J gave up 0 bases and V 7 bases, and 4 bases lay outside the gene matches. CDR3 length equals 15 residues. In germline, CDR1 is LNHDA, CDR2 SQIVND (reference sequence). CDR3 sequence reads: CASTPSGGSTDTQYF. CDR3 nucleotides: TGTGCCAGTACCCCTAGCGGGGGAAGCACAGATACGCAGTATTTT.

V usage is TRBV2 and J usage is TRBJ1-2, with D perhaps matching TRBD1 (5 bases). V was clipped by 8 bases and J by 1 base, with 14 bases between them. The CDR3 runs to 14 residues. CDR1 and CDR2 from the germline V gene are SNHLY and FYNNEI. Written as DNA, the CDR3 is TGTGCCAGCCAGACAGAGCCAATTAACTATGGCTACACCTTC. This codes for CASQTEPINYGYTF. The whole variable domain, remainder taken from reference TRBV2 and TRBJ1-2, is EPEVTQTPSHQVTQMGQEVILRCVPISNHLYFYWYRQILGQKVEFLVSFYNNEISEKSEIFDDQFSVERPDGSNFTLKIRSTKLEDSAMYFCASQTEPINYGYTFGSGTRLTVV.

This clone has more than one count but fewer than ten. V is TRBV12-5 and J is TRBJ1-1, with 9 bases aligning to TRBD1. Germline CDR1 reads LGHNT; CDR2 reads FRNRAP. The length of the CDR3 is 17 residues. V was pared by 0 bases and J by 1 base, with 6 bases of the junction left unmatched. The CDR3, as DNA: TGTGCTAGTGGTTTGGTGGGACAGGGCCGAGCGAACACTGAAGCTTTCTTT. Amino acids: CASGLVGQGRANTEAFF.

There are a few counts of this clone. CDR3 loop: CASSPHDRGPRGYTF. The CDR3 DNA follows: TGCGCCAGCAGCCCTCATGACAGGGGGCCGCGAGGCTACACCTTC. The chain links TRBV4-1 to TRBJ1-2, with TRBD1 matching 10 bases. The V gene's germline CDR1 is MGHRA and CDR2 YSYEKL. The length of the CDR3 is 15 residues. V was clipped by 4 bases and J by 8 bases; unmatched bases: 10.

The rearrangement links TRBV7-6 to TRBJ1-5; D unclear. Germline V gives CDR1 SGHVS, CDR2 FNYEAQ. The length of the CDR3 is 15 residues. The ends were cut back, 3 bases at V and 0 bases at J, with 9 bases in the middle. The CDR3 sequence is CASSLSTDSNQPQHF. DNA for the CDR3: TGTGCCAGCAGCTTGAGCACGGATAGCAATCAGCCCCAGCATTTT.

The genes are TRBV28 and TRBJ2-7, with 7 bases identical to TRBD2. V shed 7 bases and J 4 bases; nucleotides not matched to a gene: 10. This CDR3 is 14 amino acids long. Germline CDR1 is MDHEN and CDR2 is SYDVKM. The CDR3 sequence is CASIRGGGIYEQYF. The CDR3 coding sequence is TGTGCCAGCATCCGTGGCGGGGGAATATACGAGCAGTACTTC.

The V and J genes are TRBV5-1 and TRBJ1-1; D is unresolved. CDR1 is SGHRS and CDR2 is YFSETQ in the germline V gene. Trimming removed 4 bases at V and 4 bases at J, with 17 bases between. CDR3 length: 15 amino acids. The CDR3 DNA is TGCGCCAGCAGCAAGTGGGCCTCCGGACCCACTGAAGCTTTCTTT. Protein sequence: CASSKWASGPTEAFF.

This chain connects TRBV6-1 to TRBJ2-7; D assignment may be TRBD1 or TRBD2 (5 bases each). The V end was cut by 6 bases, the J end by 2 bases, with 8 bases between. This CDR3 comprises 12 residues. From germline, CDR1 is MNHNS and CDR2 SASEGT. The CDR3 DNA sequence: TGTGCCAGCAGGGGGGAGACCTACGAGCAGTACTTC. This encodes CASRGETYEQYF.

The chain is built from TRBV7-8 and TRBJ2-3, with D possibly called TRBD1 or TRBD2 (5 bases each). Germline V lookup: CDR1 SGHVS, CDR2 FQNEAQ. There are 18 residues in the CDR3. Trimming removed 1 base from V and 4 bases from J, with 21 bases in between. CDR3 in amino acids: CASSLVSMGRSQSDTQYF. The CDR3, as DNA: TGTGCCAGCAGCTTAGTGTCCATGGGACGTAGTCAGTCAGATACGCAGTATTTT.